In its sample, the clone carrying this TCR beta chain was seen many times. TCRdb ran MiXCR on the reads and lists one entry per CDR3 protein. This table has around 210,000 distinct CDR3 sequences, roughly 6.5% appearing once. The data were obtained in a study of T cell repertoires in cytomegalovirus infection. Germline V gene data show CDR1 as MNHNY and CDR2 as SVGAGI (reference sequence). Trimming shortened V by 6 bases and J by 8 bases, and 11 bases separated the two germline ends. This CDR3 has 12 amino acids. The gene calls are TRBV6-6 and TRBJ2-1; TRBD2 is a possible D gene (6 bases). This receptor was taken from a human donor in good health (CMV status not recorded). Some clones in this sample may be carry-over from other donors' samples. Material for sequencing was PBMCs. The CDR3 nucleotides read TGTGCCAGCAGAGGAGGGCCCGATGAGCAGTTCTTC. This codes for CASRGGPDEQFF.